The clone carrying this T cell receptor beta chain was observed a few times. Germline V gene lookup returns CDR1 LGHNA and CDR2 YSLEER. This CDR3 has 14 residues. Trimming cost V 0 bases and J 3 bases, with 8 bases left between them. The time point denotes: patch test 2, 6 weeks after DPC sensitization. Documented treatment: therapeutic diphenylcyclopropenone sensitization with weekly scalp DPC. Venepuncture was done earlier than the placement of each patch test. The data belong to a study of human T cells and chemical hapten exposure. Background on the study: In the roughly 24-week study, patients were dosed weekly with diphenylcyclopropenone on the scalp throughout. Patch tests put 0.01% DPC on the upper back, read at 6 days.

TCRdb recomputed calls from the RACE reads with MiXCR, one row per CDR3 protein. The sample includes 330,000 or so distinct CDR3 sequences, roughly 6% of them seen just once. The sample was whole blood, taken in connection with sensitization to the hapten diphenylcyclopropenone (DPC). The TCR was taken from a woman aged 18-30 years with alopecia areata. Some clones in this sample may be carry-over from other donors' samples. The rearrangement uses TRBV4-3 and TRBJ1-2; tentatively, D is TRBD1 (5 bases). This CDR3 is CASSQDEGHYGYTF. The CDR3 nucleotides are TGCGCCAGCAGCCAAGATGAGGGGCACTATGGCTACACCTTC.